This is a list of T cell receptor beta chains from one sample in a study of T cells in Graves' hyperthyroidism and ophthalmopathy. TCRdb analysed the multiplex PCR reads with MiXCR anew, one entry per CDR3 protein. The sample includes a few hundred thousand distinct CDR3 sequences, 20% to 25% of them seen just once. The sample taken for sequencing was blood. The receptors were sampled from a man in his fifties or sixties with Graves' hyperthyroidism. Each CDR3 is given with its conserved first and last residue.

V	J	CDR3
TRBV12-3/TRBV12-4	TRBJ2-3	CASSPIDRAGRDTQYF
TRBV18	TRBJ2-1	CASSPVGDSYNEQFF
TRBV6-5	TRBJ2-1	CASSYGRGGISSYNEQFF
TRBV6-1	TRBJ2-7	CASSEALLTSGSVEQYF
TRBV12-5	TRBJ1-2	CASGLVGGYGYTF
TRBV6-1	TRBJ1-6	CASSEVLWDRVHF
TRBV11-1	TRBJ2-5	CASSPKTSGSGETQYF
TRBV9	TRBJ2-2	CASSQSGGTGELFF
TRBV6-1	TRBJ2-6	CASSDGESGANVLTF
TRBV3-1	TRBJ2-7	CASSQWDTLEEQYF
TRBV12-3/TRBV12-4	TRBJ2-1	CASSQDRAREQFF
TRBV12-3/TRBV12-4	TRBJ2-3	CATGSGIADTQYF
TRBV9	TRBJ2-1	CASSVGVSSYNEQFF
TRBV12-5	TRBJ1-3	CASGRGTGGNTIYF
TRBV3-1	TRBJ2-1	CASRRRGGLNDNEQFF
TRBV28	TRBJ2-1	CATAPRGAHNEQFF
TRBV7-7	TRBJ2-7	CASSLADTGEQYF
TRBV30	TRBJ1-1	CAWSVLENTEAFF
TRBV13	TRBJ2-1	CASSSGLGSVGNEQFF
TRBV19	TRBJ2-3	CASRIADTQYF
TRBV5-1	TRBJ1-1	CAISLEGALTEAFF
TRBV7-8	TRBJ1-4	CASSPHDRFTNEKLFF
TRBV5-1	TRBJ2-1	CASSLVRVDNEQFF